Shown below are 2 T cell receptor beta chains from a single sample sequenced in a study of CD8 T cells in Susac syndrome. Reverse transcription used roughly 0.5 to 1 ug RNA and random hexamers. MiXCR, run by TCRdb on the immunoSEQ multiplex PCR reads, gives a single entry per CDR3 protein. This sample has about 200,000 distinct CDR3 sequences; 85% to 95% occur once, and the top ten carry under 0.12%. Source material: CD4+ T cells from PBMCs. The source is a human donor in good health.

The chain combines TRBV9 with TRBJ1-1; D not resolved. There are 14 residues in the CDR3. V lost 1 base, J lost 3 bases, and 10 bases lay in between. The germline gives CDR1 SGDLS, CDR2 YYNGEE. As DNA, the CDR3 is TGTGCCAGCAGCGTATCGCAGGCGGACACTGAAGCTTTCTTT. Protein sequence: CASSVSQADTEAFF.

The chain recombines TRBV9 with TRBJ2-2, with a possible D match to TRBD2 (6 bases). V was cut by 7 bases and J by 5 bases, with 12 bases left in between. The CDR3 has 13 amino acids. Germline CDR1 and CDR2: SGDLS and YYNGEE. The CDR3 sequence: CASGLRPTGELFF. CDR3 nucleotide sequence: TGTGCCAGCGGACTACGACCGACCGGGGAGCTGTTTTTT.